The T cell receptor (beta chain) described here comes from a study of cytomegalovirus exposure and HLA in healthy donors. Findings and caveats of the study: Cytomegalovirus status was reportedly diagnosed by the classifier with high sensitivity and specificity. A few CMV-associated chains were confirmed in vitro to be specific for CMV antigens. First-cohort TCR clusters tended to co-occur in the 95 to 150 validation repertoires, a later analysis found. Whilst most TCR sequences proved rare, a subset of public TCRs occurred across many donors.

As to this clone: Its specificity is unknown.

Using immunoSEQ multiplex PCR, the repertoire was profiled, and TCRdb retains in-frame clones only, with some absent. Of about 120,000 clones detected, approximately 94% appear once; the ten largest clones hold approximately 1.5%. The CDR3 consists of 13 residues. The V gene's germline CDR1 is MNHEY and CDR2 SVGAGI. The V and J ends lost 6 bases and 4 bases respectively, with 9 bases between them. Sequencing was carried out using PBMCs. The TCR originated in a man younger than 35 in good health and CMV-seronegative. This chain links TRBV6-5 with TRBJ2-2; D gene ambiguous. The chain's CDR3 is CASSPSVTGELFF. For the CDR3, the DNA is TGTGCCAGCAGCCCCAGCGTCACCGGGGAGCTGTTTTTT.